This TCR beta chain originates from a study of regulatory T cells in long-lasting Graves disease. The study's findings and limits: Persistent Graves' patients had lower TCR diversity than newly diagnosed ones. There were preferences for TRBV28, TRBJ1-2 and TRBJ2-5 in persistent disease. Public clonotype sharing was higher in persistent than newly diagnosed patients.

The J segment lost 4 bases and the V segment lost 9 bases, leaving 4 bases of the junction unmatched. The germline V gene encodes CDR1 MNHEY and CDR2 SMNVEV (reference sequence). The CDR3 sequence is 14 residues long. Combining iRepertoire HTBI primers with Arm-PCR of CDR3 regions, the authors built TCR beta libraries. TCRdb redid the calling of the multiplex PCR reads with MiXCR, one entry per CDR3 protein. In the table there are roughly 380,000 distinct CDR3 sequences, less than 20% of which are singletons. Time point described: newly diagnosed GD, antithyroid drugs for less than 3 months. Extracted PBMC RNA gave rise to the TCR library. A roughly 10-milliliter sample of peripheral blood was drawn into EDTA tubes. A remark on this clonotype: Its antigen is currently unknown.

This clonotype was obtained from a female donor with Graves disease. The chain joins TRBV27 to TRBJ2-2, with 11 nucleotides matching TRBD1. The material was peripheral blood mononuclear cells (PBMCs), obtained at new diagnosis, from a patient treated with antithyroid drugs. CDR3 in amino acids: CASGTGGVTGELFF. As DNA, the CDR3 is TGTGCCAGTGGGACAGGGGGTGTCACCGGGGAGCTGTTTTTT.